This passage covers 29 T cell receptor beta chains from one sample sequenced in a study of shared clonotypes between healthy human individuals. Assay used: immunoSEQ multiplex PCR; TCRdb lists only in-frame clones, some missing. There are some 470,000 clones in the sample; approximately 80% occur only once, and 13% lies in the top ten. Sequencing used PBMCs. The receptors stem from a woman aged 40 to 50 in good health. Some clones in this sample may be carry-over from other donors' samples.

The chain couples TRBV25-1 to TRBJ2-5; possibly TRBD1 or TRBD2 for D (5 bases each). V dropped 6 bases and J dropped 2 bases, with 16 bases sitting between them. From germline, CDR1 is MGHDK and CDR2 SYGVNS. This CDR3 has 15 amino acids. CDR3 nucleotide sequence: TGTGCCAGCAGAGGGTCCGGGGCAGCTCAAGAGACCCAGTACTTC. It is translated as CASRGSGAAQETQYF.

The chain links TRBV28 to TRBJ2-3; D gene uncertain. CDR3 length: 13 residues. CDR1 and CDR2 (germline): MDHEN, SYDVKM. Deletions cut 7 bases from V and 4 bases from J, with 12 bases between. In DNA, the CDR3 is TGTGCCAGCACCACAGCCACTCCAGATACGCAGTATTTT. Its protein product is CASTTATPDTQYF.

The chain recombines TRBV2 with TRBJ2-1; TRBD2 matches 9 bases. Trimming at V came to 1 base and at J to 3 bases, leaving 4 bases not matched to a gene. Per germline, CDR1 SNHLY and CDR2 FYNNEI. CDR3 size: 16 residues. The CDR3: CASSEDRLADYNEQFF. For the CDR3, the DNA is TGTGCCAGCAGTGAAGATAGACTAGCGGACTACAATGAGCAGTTCTTC.

This clone was counted between two and nine times. For the CDR3, the DNA is TGTGCCAGCAGCCCTCGGGTTACTGGAAACACCATATATTTT. It translates to CASSPRVTGNTIYF. The chain uses TRBV7-9 and TRBJ1-3; D is ambiguous. Germline V CDR1 and CDR2: SEHNR, FQNEAQ (reference sequence). This CDR3 is built from 14 residues. Between the trimmed V and J ends, which lost 5 bases and 2 bases, there was a span of 10 bases.

Details on this clone: One base separates it from a far larger clone, so it is likely a read error. V and J are TRBV30 and TRBJ2-7; D gene unclear. This CDR3 contains 13 residues. V dropped 1 base and J dropped 6 bases, with 13 bases sitting between them. Looked up from germline, CDR1 is GTSNPN and CDR2 is SVGIG (reference sequence). The CDR3 sequence: CAWSGSFESEQYF. The CDR3, as DNA: TGTGCCTGGAGTGGGTCCTTCGAAAGCGAGCAGTACTTC.

The CDR3: CAWDGGGYNEQFF. CDR3 coding DNA: TGTGCCTGGGATGGGGGCGGATACAATGAGCAGTTCTTC. The chain is built from TRBV30 and TRBJ2-1; D might be TRBD1 (6 bases). Germline lookup yields CDR1 GTSNPN and CDR2 SVGIG (reference sequence). This CDR3 contains 13 residues. V dropped 5 bases and J dropped 4 bases, with 12 bases sitting between them.

This clone was counted a few times. The rearrangement uses TRBV29-1 and TRBJ1-2; TRBD1 might be the D (5 bases). Germline CDR1 SQVTM, CDR2 ANQGSEA. V shed 3 bases and J shed 4 bases, with 18 bases lying between them. The CDR3 spans 15 residues. The CDR3 region is CSVELGRGRIYGYTF. Here the CDR3 DNA reads TGCAGCGTTGAGTTGGGGCGGGGGAGGATCTATGGCTACACCTTC. Variable domain in full (rest from reference TRBV29-1 and TRBJ1-2): SAVISQKPSRDICQRGTSLTIQCQVDSQVTMMFWYRQQPGQSLTLIATANQGSEATYESGFVIDKFPISRPNLTFSTLTVSNMSPEDSSIYLCSVELGRGRIYGYTFGSGTRLTVV.

This chain uses TRBV19 with TRBJ2-7; D might be TRBD1 (5 bases). The CDR3 spans 14 residues. The germline gives CDR1 LNHDA, CDR2 SQIVND (reference sequence). Between the trimmed V and J ends, which lost 3 bases and 2 bases, there was a span of 11 bases. CDR3 protein: CASSIYGATYEQYF. The CDR3 bases are TGTGCCAGTAGTATTTATGGGGCTACCTACGAGCAGTACTTC.

On this clone itself: The same CDR3 also results from other DNA sequences found in this sample. The chain carries TRBV18 and TRBJ2-7; D ambiguous. V shed 2 bases and J shed 0 bases, with 14 bases lying between them. The CDR3 totals 16 residues. CDR1 KGHSH and CDR2 LQKENI come from the germline V gene. The CDR3 reads CASSPSSSGISYEQYF. Written as DNA, the CDR3 is TGTGCCAGCTCACCAAGTAGTTCAGGTATCTCCTACGAGCAGTACTTC.

V gene TRBV6-6 combines with J gene TRBJ1-1; possible D gene TRBD1, 6 bases. V was shortened by 5 bases and J by 1 base, with 8 bases between the two germline ends. There are 13 residues in the CDR3. Germline CDR1 MNHNY, CDR2 SVGAGI (reference sequence). The CDR3 loop is CASSRTANTEAFF. The CDR3 bases are TGTGCCAGCAGTCGGACAGCGAACACTGAAGCTTTCTTT.

CDR3 DNA sequence: TGTGCCAGCAGTGCCCGGGACACTAATGAAAAACTGTTTTTT. Encoded protein: CASSARDTNEKLFF. V is TRBV2 and J is TRBJ1-4; possible D gene TRBD1, 5 bases. Trimming cost V 4 bases and J 2 bases, with 8 bases left between them. The CDR3 contains 14 residues. Germline CDR1 is SNHLY and CDR2 is FYNNEI. The complete variable domain, with remaining parts taken from reference TRBV2 and TRBJ1-4, reads EPEVTQTPSHQVTQMGQEVILRCVPISNHLYFYWYRQILGQKVEFLVSFYNNEISEKSEIFDDQFSVERPDGSNFTLKIRSTKLEDSAMYFCASSARDTNEKLFFGSGTQLSVL.

The chain has TRBV6-1 and TRBJ1-2, with a tentative D call TRBD1 (6 bases). V was shortened by 6 bases and J by 2 bases, with 16 bases between the two germline ends. Looked up from germline, CDR1 is MNHNS and CDR2 is SASEGT. The CDR3 contains 15 residues. The CDR3 loop is CASSPLGTQNYGYTF. As DNA, the CDR3 is TGTGCCAGCAGCCCTTTGGGGACACAAAACTATGGCTACACCTTC.

This clone has a handful of counts. J is TRBJ2-1 and V is TRBV7-3, with D possibly TRBD2 on 6 matching bases. Looked up from germline, CDR1 is SGHTA and CDR2 is FQGTGA. The CDR3 extends over 15 amino acids. Deletions cut 5 bases from V and 4 bases from J, with 15 bases between. The CDR3 reads CASSTGASAYNEQFF. The CDR3, as DNA: TGTGCCAGCAGCACAGGTGCTAGCGCGTACAATGAGCAGTTCTTC. Based on the CDR3 plus reference TRBV7-3 and TRBJ2-1, the full variable domain is GAGVSQTPSNKVTEKGKYVELRCDPISGHTALYWYRQSLGQGPEFLIYFQGTGAADDSGLPNDRFFAVRPEGSVSTLKIQRTERGDSAVYLCASSTGASAYNEQFFGPGTRLTVL.

The chain is built from TRBV11-3 and TRBJ2-1; 9 nucleotides line up with TRBD1. The ends lost 5 bases at V and 3 bases at J; junction bases unmatched: 8. CDR1 and CDR2 (germline): SGHNT, YENEEA. CDR3 length: 16 residues. The CDR3 here is CASSARTGEVYNEQFF. The CDR3 DNA sequence: TGTGCCAGCAGCGCCCGGACAGGGGAGGTCTACAATGAGCAGTTCTTC.

As to this clone: This may arise from a read error, as a much more abundant clone is one base away. The sample holds other DNA sequences that translate to the same CDR3. This chain uses TRBV18 with TRBJ2-7; possible D gene TRBD1, 5 bases. Germline assignment: CDR1 KGHSH and CDR2 LQKENI. V was cut by 0 bases and J by 2 bases, with 11 bases left in between. CDR3 length: 15 residues. As DNA, the CDR3 is TGTGCCAGCTCACCACCCGGCAGGGCTCCCTACGAGCAGTACTTC. Translated: CASSPPGRAPYEQYF.

Many counts were recorded for this clone. This chain links TRBV1 with TRBJ2-7; the table's D call, TRBD2, was not checked against the DNA. TRBV1 is a pseudogene segment. The CDR3 totals 15 residues. CDR3 in amino acids: CTSSQVGLAGSEQYF. CDR3 coding DNA: TGCACCAGCAGCCAAGTGGGACTAGCTGGTAGCGAGCAGTACTTC.

This chain uses TRBV5-1 with TRBJ2-7, with 13 bases fitting TRBD2. Unmatched junction bases numbered 6, after V lost 4 bases and J lost 5 bases. From germline, CDR1 is SGHRS and CDR2 YFSETQ. This CDR3 region has 15 residues. The CDR3 DNA reads as TGCGCCAGCAGCGCCGGGACTAGCGGGATCGACGAGCAGTACTTC. This codes for CASSAGTSGIDEQYF.

The chain is built from TRBV7-2 and TRBJ1-5, with 7 positions matching TRBD1. V was clipped by 4 bases and J by 2 bases; unmatched bases: 5. The CDR3 runs to 15 residues. Germline CDR1 and CDR2: SGHTA and FQGNSA. CDR3 sequence reads: CASSSSTGGNQPQHF. For the CDR3, the DNA is TGTGCCAGCAGCTCCAGTACAGGGGGCAATCAGCCCCAGCATTTT.

V usage is TRBV4-2 and J usage is TRBJ2-3; 16 nucleotides agree with TRBD2. This CDR3 contains 19 residues. The trim removed 4 bases at V and 0 bases at J, leaving 7 bases unmatched. Germline assignment: CDR1 LGHNA and CDR2 YNFKEQ. CDR3 sequence: CASSPLGTSGRDSTDTQYF. As DNA, the CDR3 is TGTGCCAGCAGCCCCCTCGGGACTAGCGGGAGGGATAGCACAGATACGCAGTATTTT.

V usage is TRBV19 and J usage is TRBJ2-3; 9 bases are shared with TRBD1. The ends lost 7 bases at V and 0 bases at J; junction bases unmatched: 5. The CDR3 length is 15 residues. Germline V gene lookup returns CDR1 LNHDA and CDR2 SQIVND (reference sequence). The chain's CDR3 is CASKNRGPSTDTQYF. Here the CDR3 DNA reads TGTGCCAGTAAAAACAGGGGGCCGAGCACAGATACGCAGTATTTT.

The rearrangement joins TRBV4-1 to TRBJ1-2, with D unclear. The length of the CDR3 is 15 residues. The V gene lost 0 bases and the J gene lost 2 bases, with 10 bases spanning the gap. CDR1 MGHRA and CDR2 YSYEKL come from the germline V gene. The CDR3 bases are TGCGCCAGCAGCCAAGAGCGGGGAAGCAACTATGGCTACACCTTC. It codes for CASSQERGSNYGYTF.

This chain links TRBV19 with TRBJ1-5; D remains ambiguous. Per germline, CDR1 LNHDA and CDR2 SQIVND (reference sequence). V gave up 3 bases and J gave up 0 bases, with 12 bases separating them. CDR3 length: 16 amino acids. The CDR3 region is CASSMADGYSNQPQHF. The DNA of the CDR3 is TGTGCCAGTAGTATGGCCGACGGGTATAGCAATCAGCCCCAGCATTTT.

V is TRBV6-4 and J is TRBJ1-2; tentative D call: TRBD1 (5 bases). Per the germline V gene, CDR1 is MRHNA and CDR2 is SNTAGT. The CDR3 loop spans 15 amino acids. The V end was cut by 6 bases, the J end by 1 base, with 15 bases between. The CDR3 nucleotides are TGTGCCAGCAGAGCCAGGGACGGGGTTAACTATGGCTACACCTTC. It codes for CASRARDGVNYGYTF.

The sample holds many counts of this clone. The gene calls are TRBV5-1 and TRBJ2-5; no definite D call. Germline-derived CDR1 and CDR2 are SGHRS and YFSETQ. Trimming removed 0 bases from V and 1 base from J, with 7 bases in between. This CDR3 is built from 14 residues. The chain's CDR3 is CASSLALIQETQYF. CDR3 nucleotides: TGCGCCAGCAGCTTGGCCCTAATCCAAGAGACCCAGTACTTC.

This clone has more than one count but fewer than ten. This chain links TRBV18 with TRBJ2-6, with D possibly matching TRBD2 (6 bases). Germline V gene lookup returns CDR1 KGHSH and CDR2 LQKENI. The CDR3 loop spans 16 amino acids. Trimming took 1 base from V and 2 from J, leaving 9 bases between them. CDR3: CASSPLSGAGANVLTF. The CDR3 DNA sequence: TGTGCCAGCTCACCACTATCGGGGGCTGGGGCCAACGTCCTGACTTTC.

Ten or more counts support this clone. The rearrangement joins TRBV7-2 to TRBJ2-7; 11 bases map to TRBD2. J was trimmed by 1 base and V by 5 bases; bases with no gene match: 4. Germline V gene data show CDR1 as SGHTA and CDR2 as FQGNSA. The CDR3 extends over 15 amino acids. The CDR3: CASSVWTSGSYEQYF. CDR3 in DNA: TGTGCCAGCAGCGTCTGGACTAGCGGGTCCTACGAGCAGTACTTC.

The genes are TRBV6-6 and TRBJ2-1; D perhaps matches TRBD2 (6 bases). Germline CDR1 MNHNY, CDR2 SVGAGI (reference sequence). V was pared by 7 bases and J by 5 bases, with 18 bases between. The CDR3 contains 15 residues. CDR3 DNA: TGTGCCAGCAAAGGTTCGGGACTCATTAACAATGAGCAGTTCTTC. Protein product: CASKGSGLINNEQFF.

J is TRBJ2-7 and V is TRBV5-1, with 10 bases identical to TRBD2. The ends lost 1 base at V and 5 bases at J; junction bases unmatched: 6. The CDR3 is 15 residues long. The germline gives CDR1 SGHRS, CDR2 YFSETQ. The CDR3 region is CASSLNLAGDHEQYF. The CDR3 DNA reads as TGCGCCAGCAGCTTGAACCTAGCGGGAGACCACGAGCAGTACTTC.

This rearrangement joins TRBV28 to TRBJ1-5; D unresolved. Trimming took off 3 bases at V and 3 bases at J, with 9 bases between the two ends. This CDR3 spans 14 amino acids. Germline CDR1 reads MDHEN; CDR2 reads SYDVKM. The CDR3 DNA sequence: TGTGCCAGCAGTTTCGTGCAGGACAATCAGCCCCAGCATTTT. Translating gives CASSFVQDNQPQHF.